What follows describes a single T cell receptor (beta chain). Its antigen is undetermined. The PCR employed 60 Vbeta primers together with 13 Jbeta primers. Using immunoSEQ multiplex PCR, the repertoire was profiled, and TCRdb retains in-frame clones only, with some absent. Of about 150,000 clones in the sample, around 80% are singletons; the top ten hold about 4.1%. J lost 4 bases, V lost 6 bases, and 6 bases had no gene match. In germline, CDR1 is MDHEN, CDR2 SYDVKM. This CDR3 contains 15 residues. The sample is drawn from a study of cytomegalovirus exposure and HLA in healthy donors. Study summary: Membership in the Caucasian-associated ancestry cluster was found for around four fifths of 350 to 450 genotyped donors.

Findings and caveats of the study: Reported findings show TCR beta sequences accurately forecast HLA-A and HLA-B alleles in most subjects. TCR beta chains numbering some 160 were designated cytomegalovirus-associated. In vitro data verified a few CMV-associated chains as specific for CMV antigens.

This receptor was identified in a woman aged 35 to 49 in good health and CMV-seropositive. The sequencing sample was made of PBMCs. The V call is TRBV28, the J call TRBJ2-1; TRBD2 aligns across 10 bases. This chain's CDR3 is CASSLGTSAYNEQFF. CDR3 nucleotide sequence: TGTGCCAGCAGCCTTGGGACTAGCGCTTACAATGAGCAGTTCTTC.